This entry lists 20 T cell receptor beta chains sequenced from one sample in a study of breast tumors, draining lymph nodes, adjacent tissues. TCRdb re-called the multiplex PCR reads through MiXCR, storing one row per CDR3 protein. The sample holds approximately 300,000 distinct CDR3 sequences, roughly 31% seen once. Axillary draining lymph nodes of breast cancer patients supplied the node samples. Input material: axillary lymph node tissue. These receptors were taken from a female donor with breast cancer. Some clones in this sample may be carry-over from other donors' samples.

This clonotype was counted between two and nine times. The CDR3 end shows no conserved phenylalanine or tryptophan, and so a read error is likely. The DNA is left out, because the CDR3 cannot be placed on it with certainty; the CDR3 is given as TCRdb lists it. The chain uses TRBV7-6 and TRBJ1-1. The CDR3 has 8 residues if both end residues are counted. Germline CDR1 and CDR2: SGHVS and FNYEAQ. CDR3 in amino acids: CASSLAGG.

There are many counts of this clonotype. V and J are TRBV7-8 and TRBJ2-5; D may correspond to TRBD1 or TRBD2 (6 bases each). The CDR3 is 17 residues long. Germline assignment: CDR1 SGHVS and CDR2 FQNEAQ. Trimming removed 2 bases at V and 0 bases at J, with 16 bases between. CDR3 nucleotides: TGTGCCAGCAGCTTATTCGGGGGCCGGGAGTACCAAGAGACCCAGTACTTC. Protein sequence: CASSLFGGREYQETQYF.

The gene calls are TRBV24-1 and TRBJ2-3, with D unclear. CDR3 size: 14 residues. Trimming took 7 bases from V and 0 from J, leaving 10 bases between them. The V gene's germline CDR1 is KGHDR and CDR2 SFDVKD. The CDR3 bases are TGTGCCACCAGACAGACGACTAGCACAGATACGCAGTATTTT. Its protein product is CATRQTTSTDTQYF.

Of note for this clonotype: The missing conserved phenylalanine or tryptophan at the end of this CDR3 makes a read error likely. No DNA is shown, since the ends of the CDR3 on it are uncertain; the CDR3 is the one TCRdb lists. The chain joins TRBV7-9 to TRBJ2-2. Counting both end residues, the CDR3 totals 12 amino acids. CDR1 and CDR2 from the germline V gene are SEHNR and FQNEAQ (reference sequence). The CDR3 reads CASSSVTGELFP.

The chain carries TRBV27 and TRBJ2-6; 10 bases agree with TRBD1. The CDR3 is 18 residues long. Germline CDR1 reads MNHEY; CDR2 reads SMNVEV (reference sequence). V shed 5 bases, J shed 0 bases, and the junction held 7 bases outside the gene matches. CDR3 in DNA: TGTGCCAGCAGTCGGGACAGGGGTCCCCTCTCTGGGGCCAACGTCCTGACTTTC. Its translation: CASSRDRGPLSGANVLTF.

The chain links TRBV18 to TRBJ2-2, with 7 bases lining up with TRBD1. Trimming removed 1 base from V and 3 bases from J; junction bases left unmatched: 5. This CDR3 contains 16 residues. The germline V gene encodes CDR1 KGHSH and CDR2 LQKENI. As DNA, the CDR3 is TGTGCCAGCTCACCACTAGTGACAGGGTACACCGGGGAGCTGTTTTTT. Its translation is CASSPLVTGYTGELFF.

About this clonotype itself: This may come from a read error, since a much larger clone is one base off. This chain joins TRBV11-2 and TRBJ1-3; D not certain. The CDR3 extends over 15 amino acids. Germline V gene data show CDR1 as SGHAT and CDR2 as FQNNGV. The DNA for the CDR3 is TGTGCCAGCAGCTTAGATGACCCGGGGAGAAACACCGTATATTTT. Amino acids: CASSLDDPGRNTVYF.

The sample holds a few counts of this clonotype. This chain links TRBV20-1 with TRBJ2-5, with 13 bases matching TRBD2. Germline V lookup: CDR1 DFQATT, CDR2 SNEGSKA (reference sequence). V lost 3 bases, J lost 5 bases, and 3 bases stayed unmatched. The CDR3 sequence is 14 residues long. The CDR3 DNA reads TGCAGTGCTAGGGGACTAGCGGGACGGGAGACCCAGTACTTC. This encodes CSARGLAGRETQYF.

This clonotype showed up just once. This chain joins TRBV20-1 and TRBJ1-2; TRBD1 is a possible D gene (6 bases). This CDR3 has 15 amino acids. Germline-derived CDR1 and CDR2 are DFQATT and SNEGSKA (reference sequence). Trimming shortened V by 1 base and J by 4 bases, and 16 bases separated the two germline ends. The CDR3 protein is CSARGRPRGAYGYTF. CDR3 DNA sequence: TGCAGTGCTAGAGGTCGTCCCAGGGGAGCCTATGGCTACACCTTC.

The table lists this clonotype with a few counts. The chain recombines TRBV6-1 with TRBJ2-2; a weak D match, TRBD2 (7 bases). The length of the CDR3 is 15 residues. V lost 6 bases, J lost 4 bases, and 15 bases lay in between. Germline V gene sequence: CDR1 MNHNS, CDR2 SASEGT. In DNA form, the CDR3 reads TGTGCCAGCAGCGGACGGAGGGGGGGCACCGGGGAGCTGTTTTTT. This gives the protein CASSGRRGGTGELFF.

This clonotype has ten or more counts. This chain links TRBV5-1 with TRBJ2-3; TRBD2 matches 9 bases. Germline V gives CDR1 SGHRS, CDR2 YFSETQ. This CDR3 has 15 residues. V shed 0 bases, J shed 3 bases, and the junction held 2 bases outside the gene matches. CDR3 sequence: CASSLVTSGTDTQYF. The CDR3 nucleotides read TGCGCCAGCAGCTTGGTGACTAGCGGAACAGATACGCAGTATTTT.

The sample holds many counts of this clonotype. The chain is built from TRBV3-1 and TRBJ2-7; D possibly corresponds to TRBD1 (5 bases). CDR1 LGHDT and CDR2 YNNKEL come from the germline V gene (reference sequence). This CDR3 contains 13 residues. Between the trimmed V and J ends, which lost 1 base and 4 bases, there was a span of 8 bases. The CDR3 loop is CASSQVAGYEQYF. For the CDR3, the DNA is TGTGCCAGCAGCCAAGTGGCAGGGTACGAGCAGTACTTC.

This clonotype was recorded a few times. Being one base from a much bigger clone, this may be a read error. The CDR3 nucleotides read TGCAGTGCCCATCGGGTAGGGGGCAACACCGGGGAGCTGCTTTTT. It translates to CSAHRVGGNTGELLF. The chain combines TRBV20-1 with TRBJ2-2; 7 bases line up with TRBD1. The CDR3 consists of 15 residues. CDR1 and CDR2 from the germline V gene are DFQATT and SNEGSKA (reference sequence).

To note about this clonotype: This may come from a read error, since a much larger clone is one base off. The rearrangement joins TRBV11-1 to TRBJ2-7, with D hard to call. This CDR3 has 13 amino acids. The germline CDR1 and CDR2 sequences are SGHAT and FQDESV (reference sequence). The CDR3 nucleotides are TGTGCCGGCAGAGCCGACACATCCTACGAGCAGTACTTC. It specifies CAGRADTSYEQYF.

In its sample, this clonotype was seen once. The CDR3 end shows no conserved phenylalanine or tryptophan, and so a read error is likely. The chain recombines TRBV7-9 with TRBJ1-4; maybe TRBD1 (6 bases). Trimming removed 5 bases from V and 8 bases from J, with 15 bases in between. The CDR3 runs to 14 residues. Per the germline V gene, CDR1 is SEHNR and CDR2 is FQNEAQ (reference sequence). Here the CDR3 DNA reads TGTGCCAGCAGCCGCGGGGGGCAGGAGGAAAAACTGTTTCTT. Protein: CASSRGGQEEKLFL.

The chain uses TRBV7-9 and TRBJ2-6; 10 nucleotides match TRBD2. With 5 bases clipped from V and 1 base from J, the junction kept 8 bases outside the gene matches. Germline V lookup: CDR1 SEHNR, CDR2 FQNEAQ (reference sequence). The CDR3 contains 18 residues. CDR3 DNA sequence: TGTGCCAGCAGCGATGCTAGCGGGGGAGGGTCTGGGGCCAACGTCCTGACTTTC. Encoded protein: CASSDASGGGSGANVLTF.

A word on this clonotype: At one of its ends the junction is not consistent with the germline gene, which may arise from a read error. The CDR3 DNA sequence: TGTGCCAGCAGCCGTAGGAACACCAGCTCCTACAATGGGCAGTTCTTC. It encodes CASSRRNTSSYNGQFF. The chain has TRBV7-8 and TRBJ2-1; D gene ambiguous. The CDR3 length is 16 residues. Germline V gene lookup returns CDR1 SGHVS and CDR2 FQNEAQ.

The gene calls are TRBV30 and TRBJ2-3; D might be TRBD1 (5 bases). Germline CDR1 is GTSNPN and CDR2 is SVGIG (reference sequence). V was cut by 4 bases and J by 6 bases, with 14 bases left in between. This CDR3 is built from 13 residues. The CDR3 sequence: CAWKGLIADTQYF. The CDR3 nucleotides read TGTGCCTGGAAGGGGCTCATTGCCGATACGCAGTATTTT.

At least ten counts were recorded for this clonotype. The chain has TRBV7-8 and TRBJ2-1; no definite D call. The CDR3 length is 13 residues. Per germline, CDR1 SGHVS and CDR2 FQNEAQ. V shed 5 bases and J shed 7 bases, with 12 bases lying between them. CDR3 in DNA: TGTGCCAGCAGCCCGAACACGTTGAATGAGCAGTTCTTC. This encodes CASSPNTLNEQFF.

This clonotype was counted ten times or more. The V gene is TRBV12-5, the J gene TRBJ2-7; 9 bases line up with TRBD2. The CDR3 extends over 15 amino acids. V dropped 8 bases and J dropped 5; count of bases not matched to a gene: 13. Germline-derived CDR1 and CDR2 are LGHNT and FRNRAP. CDR3 residues: CASLPPGLARNEQYF. CDR3 DNA: TGTGCTAGTCTCCCCCCGGGACTAGCTCGGAACGAGCAGTACTTC.